The entry that follows covers one TCR beta chain sequence. Its antigen is unidentified. The germline and genes are mouse ones. The CDR3 end is not reached by the read, which stops 1 residue before it; the germline J gene fills it in. The data originate from a study of tissue T cells after allogeneic stem cell transplantation. Study-wide findings and caveats: Across patients, clones rarely overlapped, yet motif clusters were shared tissue-specifically. TCR repertoires tracked anatomic similarity, regardless of disease or transplant status.

The CDR3 runs 13 residues. Germline V gene lookup returns CDR1 NNHNN and CDR2 SYGAGS (reference sequence). Trimming pared 3 bases from V and 0 bases from J, leaving 6 bases between. TCRbeta CDR3 was sequenced at survey depth with template counts. TCRdb keeps only in-frame clones here, not all; method: immunoSEQ multiplex PCR. This sample has 48,000 or so clones, with roughly 73% found just once. This chain uses TRBV13-2 with TRBJ1-2; a weak D match, TRBD1 (6 bases). The receptor was isolated from a pool of C57BL/6 mice in good health. Sequencing was carried out using sorted cells pooled from one or two spleens. Incomplete CDR3 DNA: TGTGCCAGCGGTGCAGGGGCAAACTCCGACTACACC. Encoded protein: CASGAGANSDYT. The complete CDR3 protein is CASGAGANSDYTF.